This note documents a single TCR beta chain sequence. Its antigen is undetermined. The assay was immunoSEQ multiplex PCR, and TCRdb's table has in-frame clones only and misses some. This sample yields about 140,000 clones, of which around 90% are seen a single time; 1.5% to 1.9% belongs to the top ten. The record originates from a study of CD4+ T cells in melanoma. Overall study findings and caveats: Reportedly, melanoma neoantigen-specific CD4+ T cells showed varied differentiation states. CD8+ T cell, macrophage and B cell function reportedly correlated with neoantigen-specific CD4+ T cells.

V lost 5 bases, J lost 2 bases, and 11 bases lay in between. The CDR3 contains 14 residues. Germline CDR1 and CDR2: SGHVS and FNYEAQ. The V call is TRBV7-6, the J call TRBJ2-3; a possible D gene is TRBD2 (6 bases). This receptor was obtained from a human donor with melanoma. Written as DNA, the CDR3 is TGTGCCAGCAGCCGGGACTTATCCACAGATACGCAGTATTTT. The encoded protein is CASSRDLSTDTQYF.